This T cell receptor beta chain was documented in a study of monozygotic twins with inflammatory bowel disease. Study-wide findings and caveats: Healthy co-twins exceeded IBD patients in TCRbeta diversity as measured by inverse Simpson. With others, IBD patients shared fewer clonotypes than healthy twins did, especially with disease activity.

Reanalyzing the 5' RACE reads, TCRdb keeps one entry per CDR3 protein, without DNA. The sample has approximately 390,000 distinct CDR3 sequences; the top ten hold roughly 2.5%. A remark on this clonotype: What it binds is unknown.

The clonotype originates from a human donor with ulcerative colitis or Crohn's disease, or a healthy co-twin of an affected twin (not recorded which). The sample comprised blood.

Here the CDR3 reads CASSATGNEQFF. The gene calls are TRBV27 and TRBJ2-1. CDR1 is MNHEY, CDR2 SMNVEV, per germline (reference sequence). This CDR3 is built from 12 residues.